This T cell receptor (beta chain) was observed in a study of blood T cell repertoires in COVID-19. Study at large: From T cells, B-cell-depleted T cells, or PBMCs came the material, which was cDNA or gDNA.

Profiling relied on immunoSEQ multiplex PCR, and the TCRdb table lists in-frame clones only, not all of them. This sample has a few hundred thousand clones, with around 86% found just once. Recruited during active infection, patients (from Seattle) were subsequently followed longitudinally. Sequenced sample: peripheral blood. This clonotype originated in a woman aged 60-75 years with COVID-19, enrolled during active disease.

In DNA form, the CDR3 reads TGTGCCAGCAGCTCATTTCAAGAGACCCAGTACTTC. Its protein product is CASSSFQETQYF. The rearrangement joins TRBV7-6 to TRBJ2-5; D not certain. CDR1 and CDR2 (germline): SGHVS, FNYEAQ. V was clipped by 4 bases and J by 2 bases, with 5 bases between them. The CDR3 sequence is 12 residues long. The whole variable domain, filled in from reference TRBV7-6 and TRBJ2-5, reads GAGVSQSPRYKVTKRGQDVALRCDPISGHVSLYWYRQALGQGPEFLTYFNYEAQQDKSGLPNDRFSAERPEGSISTLTIQRTEQRDSAMYRCASSSFQETQYFGPGTRLLVL.